These T cell receptor beta chains were read from a single sample in a study of technical replicates of blood from a handful of donors. Method: immunoSEQ multiplex PCR; TCRdb's copy keeps in-frame clones and lacks some. The sample contains some 87,000 clones, roughly 97% of which appear only once. Sequencing used T cells isolated from PBMCs. The receptors originated from a human donor in good health. Each CDR3 is given with its conserved first and last residue. Each record gives: J gene, V gene, D gene, clone size, CDR3 DNA, CDR3 protein. A D gene is named only where the DNA matches it firmly. Clone size is given for some rows only: seen once, a few or many times, or a class if the clone is expanded.

TRBJ2-1	TRBV29-1	TRBD2	-	TGCAGCGTTTTACTAGCGGGAGGCTCCTCCTACAATGAGCAGTTCTTC	CSVLLAGGSSYNEQFF
TRBJ1-5	TRBV2	TRBD1	-	TGTGCCAGCAGTGACGAGGCAGGGGGGATTCAGCCCCAGCATTTT	CASSDEAGGIQPQHF
TRBJ2-7	TRBV2	TRBD2	-	TGTGCCATTCTAGCGGCGAAAAGCTCCTACGAGCAGTACTTC	CAILAAKSSYEQYF
TRBJ1-1	TRBV7-2	-	-	TGTGCCAGCAGCTGGACAGCGAATATGAACACTGAAGCTTTCTTT	CASSWTANMNTEAFF
TRBJ1-3	TRBV11-1	-	-	TGTGCCAGCAGGGGAGAGAATGGAAACACCATATATTTT	CASRGENGNTIYF
TRBJ2-5	TRBV6-1	TRBD2	-	TGTGCCAGCAGTGAAGACTGGCGGGAGAGTTGGACCCAGTACTTC	CASSEDWRESWTQYF
TRBJ1-1	TRBV5-4	-	once	TGTGCCAGCAGCCCCGGTACTGAAGCTTTCTTT	CASSPGTEAFF
TRBJ1-2	TRBV5-4	-	few	TGTGCCAGCAGCTTGGCAGGGAACTATGGCTACACCTTC	CASSLAGNYGYTF
TRBJ1-3	TRBV30	-	-	TGTGCCTGGAGTGTAGGGGGGGACCCAAACACCATATATTTT	CAWSVGGDPNTIYF
TRBJ2-7	TRBV27	-	-	TGTGCCAGCAGTTCCCTCACTCTCTCCTACGAGCAGTACTTC	CASSSLTLSYEQYF
TRBJ2-7	TRBV5-1	-	-	TGCGCCAGCAGCACAGAACCAGGGATCTATGGTAGCGAGCAGTACTTC	CASSTEPGIYGSEQYF
TRBJ2-3	TRBV7-3	TRBD2	-	TGTGCCAGCAGCTTCCGACTAGCGGATACGCAGTATTTT	CASSFRLADTQYF
TRBJ2-3	TRBV28	TRBD1	-	TGTGCCAGCAGGACCCCCGGGACAGGGGTAGATACGCAGTATTTT	CASRTPGTGVDTQYF
TRBJ2-5	TRBV5-1	TRBD2	-	TGCGCCAGCAGCTTGGTCGAGACTAGCGATCAAGAGACCCAGTACTTC	CASSLVETSDQETQYF
TRBJ2-1	TRBV5-1	TRBD2	-	TGCGCCAGCAGCGGAATAGCGGGAGGAACGGGCAATGAGCAGTTCTTC	CASSGIAGGTGNEQFF
TRBJ2-7	TRBV2	-	-	TGTGCCAGCAGTCCCAATTCCGGGACTTTCTACGAGCAGTACTTC	CASSPNSGTFYEQYF
TRBJ2-3	TRBV4-3	TRBD2	-	TGCGCCAGCAGCCATGGGACTAGCGGGTTATCTACAGATACGCAGTATTTT	CASSHGTSGLSTDTQYF
TRBJ1-1	TRBV6-6	-	-	TGTGCCAGCAGTTACCCGGAGGGGAACACTGAAGCTTTCTTT	CASSYPEGNTEAFF
TRBJ1-3	TRBV7-2	-	-	TGTGCCAGCAGCTTAAACCGGGACATTGGAAACACCATATATTTT	CASSLNRDIGNTIYF
TRBJ2-7	TRBV10-3	TRBD1	-	TGTGCCAGCAGGGACAGCTCCTACGAGCAGTACTTC	CASRDSSYEQYF
TRBJ1-3	TRBV4-1	-	-	TGCGCCAGCAGCCCCGACACTCGCTCTGGAAACACCATATATTTT	CASSPDTRSGNTIYF
TRBJ2-7	TRBV9	TRBD2	-	TGTGCCAGCATCTACATAGCGGGAGACGACTACAACGAGCAGTACTTC	CASIYIAGDDYNEQYF
TRBJ1-2	TRBV5-1	-	-	TGCGCCAGCAGCTTGGACGGGGTAGGCTACACCTTC	CASSLDGVGYTF
TRBJ2-3	TRBV7-3	-	-	TGTGCCAGCAGCTTAACATCTGGGGGCCCTGATTACACAGATACGCAGTATTTT	CASSLTSGGPDYTDTQYF
TRBJ1-2	TRBV2	TRBD1	-	TGTGCCAGACCAAGAAGTACAGGGGGCTATGGCTACACCTTC	CARPRSTGGYGYTF
TRBJ1-1	TRBV18	-	-	TGTGCCAGCCGGCGGGGGGGCAACACTGAAGCTTTCTTT	CASRRGGNTEAFF
TRBJ2-5	TRBV14	-	-	TGTGCCAGCAGCCAAAGTTTGATACTAGAGACCCAGTACTTC	CASSQSLILETQYF
TRBJ2-1	TRBV7-2	-	-	TGTGCCAGCAGCTTCAACCAGGGCACTTACAATGAGCAGTTCTTC	CASSFNQGTYNEQFF
TRBJ1-4	TRBV27	-	-	TGTGCCAGCAGTCTCCTCGGGGTTCGCGGACATGAAAAACTGTTTTTT	CASSLLGVRGHEKLFF
TRBJ1-1	TRBV27	-	-	TGTGCCAGCAGTTGGGCCGGGGGGATGAACACTGAAGCTTTCTTT	CASSWAGGMNTEAFF
TRBJ2-1	TRBV18	-	-	TGTGCCAGCTCACCACCGAACCAGAGGATACTTCTTCCCAATGAGCAGTTCTTC	CASSPPNQRILLPNEQFF
TRBJ1-5	TRBV28	TRBD1	few	TGTGCCAGCGAACCGGGACAGGGGTACAATCAGCCCCAGCATTTT	CASEPGQGYNQPQHF
TRBJ2-3	TRBV6-5	TRBD1	-	TGTGCCAGCACAACGGACAGGGCGCAGTATTTT	CASTTDRAQYF
TRBJ2-5	TRBV5-1	TRBD1	-	TGCGCCAGCAGCTTAACGGGACAGGGGCAAGAGACCCAGTACTTC	CASSLTGQGQETQYF
TRBJ1-2	TRBV19	-	-	TGTGCCAGTAGTAATCGGTTCTATGGCTACACCTTC	CASSNRFYGYTF
TRBJ1-3	TRBV6-6	-	-	TGTGCCAGCAGTTACTCCCGGCTTGCAGAGGGCAACACCATATATTTT	CASSYSRLAEGNTIYF
TRBJ2-6	TRBV29-1	-	-	TGCAGCGCAAGCTACTCTGGGGCCAACGTCCTGACTTTC	CSASYSGANVLTF